This TCR beta chain was retrieved from a study of molecular identifiers for immune sequencing clone quantification. Study findings and constraints: Among roughly 910,000 naive cells, spiked Jurkat TCR RNA from a single cell was reportedly detectable.

CDR3 length: 17 amino acids. Germline CDR1 reads SEHNR; CDR2 reads FQNEAQ (reference sequence). The germline V and J ends were trimmed by 7 bases and 0 bases, with 18 bases remaining between them. Each CDR3 protein gets one entry after TCRdb re-called the PCR reads with MiXCR. The sample lists 400,000 to 600,000 distinct CDR3 sequences; roughly 26% were seen once. Concerning this clonotype itself: The target antigen is unknown.

The sequenced sample consisted of naive CD8+ T cells from blood, with Jurkat cell RNA spiked in. The subset here: FACS-sorted CD8+CD4-CCR7+CD45RA+ naive T cells. This chain joins TRBV7-9 and TRBJ2-2; the D gene is possibly TRBD1 (6 bases). The clonotype originates from a human donor in good health. Some libraries in this study had Jurkat cell RNA spiked in. CDR3 loop: CASTDIQGGANTGELFF. The DNA for the CDR3 is TGTGCCAGCACCGATATTCAAGGGGGAGCGAACACCGGGGAGCTGTTTTTT.